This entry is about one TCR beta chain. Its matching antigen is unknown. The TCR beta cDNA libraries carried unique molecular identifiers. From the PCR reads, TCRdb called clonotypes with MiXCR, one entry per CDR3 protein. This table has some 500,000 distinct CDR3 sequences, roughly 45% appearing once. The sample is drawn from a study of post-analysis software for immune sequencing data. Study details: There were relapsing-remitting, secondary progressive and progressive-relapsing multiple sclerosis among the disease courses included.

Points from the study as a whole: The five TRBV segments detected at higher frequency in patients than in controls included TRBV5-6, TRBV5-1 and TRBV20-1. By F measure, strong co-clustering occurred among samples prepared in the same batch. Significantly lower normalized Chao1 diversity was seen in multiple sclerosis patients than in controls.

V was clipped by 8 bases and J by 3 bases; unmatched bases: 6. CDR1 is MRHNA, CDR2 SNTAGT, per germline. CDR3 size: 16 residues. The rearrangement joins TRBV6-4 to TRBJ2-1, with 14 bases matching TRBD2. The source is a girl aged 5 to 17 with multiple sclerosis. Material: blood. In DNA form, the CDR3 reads TGTGCCAGCGGAAGACTAGCGGGAGGGGGCTACAATGAGCAGTTCTTC. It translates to CASGRLAGGGYNEQFF.